These T cell receptor beta chains were read from a single sample in a study of T cells in Graves' hyperthyroidism and ophthalmopathy. TCRdb re-derived calls from the multiplex PCR reads in MiXCR, one entry per CDR3 protein. The data hold 210,000 or so distinct CDR3 sequences, with 15% to 20% observed a single time. The sequencing sample was made of blood. These receptors were taken from a man aged 50 to 60 with Graves' hyperthyroidism. Both conserved end residues are part of each CDR3. The order of the fields is V gene, D gene, clone size, J gene, CDR3 protein, CDR3 DNA. A D gene is named only where the DNA matches it firmly. Clone size is stated in some rows and not others, as once, few, many or a class when expanded.

v_call: TRBV7-9; d_call: -; clone_size: -; j_call: TRBJ2-1; cdr3_aa: CASSYTRSSYNEQFF; cdr3_nt: TGTGCCAGCAGCTATACTAGAAGCTCCTACAATGAGCAGTTCTTC
v_call: TRBV5-1; d_call: -; clone_size: -; j_call: TRBJ1-6; cdr3_aa: CASSLWEANSPLHF; cdr3_nt: TGCGCCAGCAGCTTATGGGAAGCGAATTCACCCCTCCACTTT
v_call: TRBV12-3/TRBV12-4; d_call: TRBD1; clone_size: many; j_call: TRBJ2-3; cdr3_aa: CASSHRGIGTDTQYF; cdr3_nt: TGTGCCAGCAGTCACAGGGGGATCGGCACAGATACGCAGTATTTT
v_call: TRBV30; d_call: TRBD2; clone_size: many; j_call: TRBJ2-1; cdr3_aa: CAWREREFLINEQFF; cdr3_nt: TGTGCCTGGAGAGAGCGGGAGTTTTTGATAAATGAGCAGTTCTTC
v_call: TRBV29-1; d_call: TRBD2; clone_size: many; j_call: TRBJ2-3; cdr3_aa: CSAEAASGRTDTQYF; cdr3_nt: TGCAGCGCCGAGGCGGCTAGCGGGAGGACAGATACGCAGTATTTT
v_call: TRBV10-2; d_call: -; clone_size: many; j_call: TRBJ2-7; cdr3_aa: CASREGQSAPYEQYF; cdr3_nt: TGCGCCAGCAGGGAGGGACAGTCTGCACCCTACGAGCAGTACTTC
v_call: TRBV7-2; d_call: TRBD2; clone_size: many; j_call: TRBJ2-1; cdr3_aa: CASSSFGLAGNEQFF; cdr3_nt: TGTGCCAGCAGCTCCTTCGGACTAGCGGGCAATGAGCAGTTCTTC
v_call: TRBV7-8; d_call: -; clone_size: -; j_call: TRBJ1-1; cdr3_aa: CASSLARGAGPEAFF; cdr3_nt: TGTGCCAGCAGCTTAGCGCGGGGGGCGGGCCCTGAAGCTTTCTTT
v_call: TRBV5-5; d_call: -; clone_size: many; j_call: TRBJ1-6; cdr3_aa: CASSPLPGRNSPLHF; cdr3_nt: TGTGCCAGCAGCCCACTTCCGGGCAGAAATTCACCCCTCCACTTT
v_call: TRBV11-3; d_call: -; clone_size: -; j_call: TRBJ2-1; cdr3_aa: CASSYGSAQGRFF; cdr3_nt: TGTGCCAGCAGCTACGGGAGCGCCCAAGGGCGGTTCTTC
v_call: TRBV11-3; d_call: TRBD2; clone_size: few; j_call: TRBJ2-7; cdr3_aa: CASSLEALLAGGSEQYF; cdr3_nt: TGTGCCAGCAGCCTAGAAGCCCTTTTAGCGGGAGGATCCGAGCAGTACTTC
v_call: TRBV10-1; d_call: -; clone_size: few; j_call: TRBJ2-2; cdr3_aa: CATETGTAKWANTGELFF; cdr3_nt: TGCGCCACCGAGACCGGGACCGCCAAATGGGCGAACACCGGGGAGCTGTTTTTT
v_call: TRBV24-1; d_call: -; clone_size: -; j_call: TRBJ2-7; cdr3_aa: CATSPGLYYEQYF; cdr3_nt: TGTGCCACCAGCCCGGGACTTTACTACGAGCAGTACTTC
v_call: TRBV9; d_call: TRBD1; clone_size: few; j_call: TRBJ2-7; cdr3_aa: CASSPQGWGSYEQYF; cdr3_nt: TGTGCCAGCAGCCCACAGGGGTGGGGCTCCTACGAGCAGTACTTC
v_call: TRBV25-1; d_call: TRBD2; clone_size: many; j_call: TRBJ2-1; cdr3_aa: CASSDTSGSTVHNEQFF; cdr3_nt: TGTGCCAGCAGTGACACTAGCGGGAGTACAGTCCACAATGAGCAGTTCTTC
v_call: TRBV11-2; d_call: TRBD1; clone_size: many; j_call: TRBJ1-1; cdr3_aa: CASSLGGQGWNTEAFF; cdr3_nt: TGTGCCAGCAGCTTAGGCGGACAGGGCTGGAACACTGAAGCTTTCTTT
v_call: TRBV27; d_call: TRBD2; clone_size: many; j_call: TRBJ2-1; cdr3_aa: CASSLLAGTYNEQFF; cdr3_nt: TGTGCCAGCAGTTTACTAGCGGGTACCTACAATGAGCAGTTCTTC
v_call: TRBV4-1; d_call: -; clone_size: -; j_call: TRBJ2-3; cdr3_aa: CASSRRDTKNTDTQYF; cdr3_nt: TGCGCCAGCAGCCGGAGGGACACAAAAAACACAGATACGCAGTATTTT
v_call: TRBV11-2; d_call: -; clone_size: many; j_call: TRBJ1-1; cdr3_aa: CASSLPLNTEAFF; cdr3_nt: TGTGCCAGCAGCTTACCACTGAACACTGAAGCTTTCTTT
v_call: TRBV7-9; d_call: -; clone_size: many; j_call: TRBJ2-5; cdr3_aa: CASSASTWQETQYF; cdr3_nt: TGTGCCAGCAGCGCCTCGACCTGGCAAGAGACCCAGTACTTC
v_call: TRBV7-2; d_call: TRBD1; clone_size: -; j_call: TRBJ1-1; cdr3_aa: CASSNRGNTEAFF; cdr3_nt: TGTGCCAGCAGCAACAGGGGGAACACTGAAGCTTTCTTT
v_call: TRBV11-3; d_call: TRBD2; clone_size: few; j_call: TRBJ2-1; cdr3_aa: CASSFVTSGLYNEQFF; cdr3_nt: TGTGCCAGCAGCTTTGTTACTAGCGGACTTTACAATGAGCAGTTCTTC
v_call: TRBV28; d_call: -; clone_size: many; j_call: TRBJ2-1; cdr3_aa: CASSLMGDIHNEQFF; cdr3_nt: TGTGCCAGCAGTTTGATGGGGGACATTCACAATGAGCAGTTCTTC
v_call: TRBV6-1; d_call: -; clone_size: many; j_call: TRBJ2-7; cdr3_aa: CASSTNYGTYSSYEQYF; cdr3_nt: TGTGCCAGCAGTACCAATTACGGGACTTACAGCTCCTACGAGCAGTACTTC
v_call: TRBV2; d_call: -; clone_size: few; j_call: TRBJ1-4; cdr3_aa: CASSGQSTNEKLFF; cdr3_nt: TGTGCCAGCAGCGGACAGTCAACTAATGAAAAACTGTTTTTT
v_call: TRBV28; d_call: TRBD2; clone_size: -; j_call: TRBJ2-1; cdr3_aa: CASSLLTSGFYNEQFF; cdr3_nt: TGTGCCAGCAGTTTGCTGACTAGCGGGTTCTACAATGAGCAGTTCTTC
v_call: TRBV11-2; d_call: -; clone_size: many; j_call: TRBJ1-4; cdr3_aa: CASSFGQLPPATNEKLFF; cdr3_nt: TGTGCCAGCAGCTTCGGACAGCTACCGCCTGCAACTAATGAAAAACTGTTTTTT
v_call: TRBV9; d_call: TRBD1; clone_size: -; j_call: TRBJ2-2; cdr3_aa: CASSLSQGAHTGELFF; cdr3_nt: TGTGCCAGCAGCCTTTCACAGGGGGCGCACACCGGGGAGCTGTTTTTT
v_call: TRBV12-3/TRBV12-4; d_call: TRBD1; clone_size: many; j_call: TRBJ1-5; cdr3_aa: CASSLAGGWWQPQHF; cdr3_nt: TGTGCCAGCAGTCTGGCAGGGGGCTGGTGGCAGCCCCAGCATTTT
v_call: TRBV5-1; d_call: TRBD2; clone_size: many; j_call: TRBJ2-1; cdr3_aa: CASSNTIAGEMYNEQFF; cdr3_nt: TGCGCCAGCAGCAACACAATAGCGGGAGAGATGTACAATGAGCAGTTCTTC
v_call: TRBV14; d_call: -; clone_size: -; j_call: TRBJ2-2; cdr3_aa: CASSQILDRNTGELFF; cdr3_nt: TGTGCCAGCAGCCAGATCCTAGACAGGAACACCGGGGAGCTGTTTTTT
v_call: TRBV7-9; d_call: TRBD2; clone_size: many; j_call: TRBJ2-3; cdr3_aa: CASSPGTSLSTDTQYF; cdr3_nt: TGTGCCAGCAGCCCCGGGACTAGCCTAAGCACAGATACGCAGTATTTT